This TCR beta chain came from a study of blood T cell repertoires in COVID-19. The wider study: The cDNA or gDNA used as material had been derived from T cells, B-cell-depleted T cells, or PBMCs.

A remark on this clone: The same CDR3 arises from other DNA sequences in this sample as well.

This CDR3 comprises 11 residues. V was trimmed by 6 bases and J by 3 bases, leaving 5 bases between them. The germline V gene has CDR1 SNHLY and CDR2 FYNNEI. Measured with immunoSEQ multiplex PCR; TCRdb has only the in-frame clones, and not every one. In the table there are around 80,000 clones, 88% of which are singletons. The chain links TRBV2 to TRBJ2-5, with D perhaps TRBD2 (5 bases). Specimen: peripheral blood. The receptor was derived from a woman of 80 years or more with acute or convalescent COVID-19. CDR3 region: CASREEETQYF. The CDR3 nucleotides read TGTGCCAGCAGGGAGGAAGAGACCCAGTACTTC.